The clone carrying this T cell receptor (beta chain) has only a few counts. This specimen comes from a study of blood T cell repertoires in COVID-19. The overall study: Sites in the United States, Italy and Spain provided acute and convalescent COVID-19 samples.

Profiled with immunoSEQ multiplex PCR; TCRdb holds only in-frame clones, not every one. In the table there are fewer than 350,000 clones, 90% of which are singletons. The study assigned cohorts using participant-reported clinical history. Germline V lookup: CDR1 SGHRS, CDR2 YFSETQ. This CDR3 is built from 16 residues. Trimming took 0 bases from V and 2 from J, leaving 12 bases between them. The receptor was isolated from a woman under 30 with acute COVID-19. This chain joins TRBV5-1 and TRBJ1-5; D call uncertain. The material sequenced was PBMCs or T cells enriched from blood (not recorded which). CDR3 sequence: CASSLGGVLGNQPQHF. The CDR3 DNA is TGCGCCAGCAGCTTGGGCGGGGTATTGGGCAATCAGCCCCAGCATTTT.